This T cell receptor beta chain was sequenced during a study of T cell changes during pregnancy in multiple sclerosis. The CDR3 runs 13 residues. Per germline, CDR1 SEHNR and CDR2 FQNEAQ (reference sequence). Measured with immunoSEQ multiplex PCR; TCRdb has only the in-frame clones, and not every one. The table lists some 47,000 clones, more than 75% of them singletons. The rearrangement uses TRBV7-9 and TRBJ2-5; tentative D call: TRBD2 (5 bases). The DNA end lines up better with TRBJ2-7; the J call may be wrong. The sample consisted of CD8+ T cells from peripheral blood mononuclear cells, taken after pregnancy. The origin of this receptor is a female donor in good health, enrolled as a control in a pregnancy study. In DNA form, the CDR3 reads TGTGCCAGCAGCTTAGTGGGAGTCGACGAGCAGTACTTC. Protein: CASSLVGVDEQYF.